One TCR beta chain is described in this entry. Original handling: Amplifying reference gene primers gave estimates of nucleated cell counts. Method: immunoSEQ multiplex PCR; TCRdb's copy keeps in-frame clones and lacks some. V and J calls and clone size are as listed in that table; D and trimming were resolved from the DNA. Among 110,000 to 150,000 clones listed, over 70% were seen once. This entry comes from a study of blood T cell repertoires in COVID-19. CDR1 is SGHTA and CDR2 is FQGNSA in the germline V gene. The CDR3 is made up of 12 amino acids. V lost 2 bases and J 3 bases, leaving 5 bases between the germline ends.

Sequenced: peripheral blood. This TCR came from a man between 65 and 85 years old who had recovered from COVID-19. The chain combines TRBV7-2 with TRBJ2-7; D is unclear. The CDR3 DNA sequence: TGTGCCAGCAGCTTATCTCTCTACGAGCAGTACTTC. Its translation is CASSLSLYEQYF. Using reference TRBV7-2 and TRBJ2-7 for the parts outside the CDR3, the full variable domain is GAGVSQSPSNKVTEKGKDVELRCDPISGHTALYWYRQSLGQGLEFLIYFQGNSAPDKSGLPSDRFSAERTGGSVSTLTIQRTQQEDSAVYLCASSLSLYEQYFGPGTRLTVT.